This TCR beta chain is from a study of T cells in localized non-small cell lung cancer. Whole-study results and caveats: Among blood samples, higher T cell density accompanied longer overall survival. Turning up in adjacent lung were a median around 60 of the top 100 tumor clones. Because researchers sequenced only one region of the tumor, heterogeneity is still possible.

Only in-frame clones appear in the TCRdb table, and some are missing; sequencing was by immunoSEQ multiplex PCR. The sample includes fewer than 15,000 clones, about 30% of them seen just once. This clone was counted only a few times. What it binds is unknown. The receptor was isolated from a female donor of 60 years or more with stage I lung adenocarcinoma. Source: lung tumor tissue, taken before any cancer treatment.

CDR3 sequence: CASSLLGRNQETQYF. The CDR3 nucleotides are TGTGCCAGCAGCTTACTGGGACGCAACCAAGAGACCCAGTACTTC. This chain uses TRBV11-3 with TRBJ2-5; D may be TRBD1 or TRBD2 (5 bases each). The germline V and J ends were trimmed by 2 bases and 0 bases, with 10 bases remaining between them. The CDR3 loop spans 15 amino acids. Looked up from germline, CDR1 is SGHNT and CDR2 is YENEEA.